Below, 18 T cell receptor beta chains from the same sample are listed, as sequenced in a study of early T cells in non-severe SARS-CoV-2 infection. From the 5' RACE reads, TCRdb called clonotypes with MiXCR, one entry per CDR3 protein. The table records about 52,000 distinct CDR3 sequences, approximately 11% of them present only once. Sequenced material: whole blood. The receptor set was obtained from an adult who was a healthcare worker with PCR-confirmed SARS-CoV-2 infection or an uninfected control (not recorded which).

Ten or more counts support this clonotype. CDR3: CASSLYPETEAFF. The CDR3 DNA reads as TGTGCCAGCAGTTTATACCCGGAGACTGAAGCTTTCTTT. The chain is built from TRBV12-3 or TRBV12-4 and TRBJ1-1, with D unclear. The CDR3 length is 13 residues. Trimming pared 2 bases from V and 5 bases from J, leaving 9 bases between.

This clonotype was observed at least ten times. The rearrangement links TRBV7-8 to TRBJ2-1; a possible D gene is TRBD2 (5 bases). This CDR3 is 16 amino acids long. Per the germline V gene, CDR1 is SGHVS and CDR2 is FQNEAQ. V lost 5 bases and J lost 6, with 20 bases in between. The CDR3 DNA reads as TGTGCCAGCAGCCCCCAAGGCGGGTCTTTTAGCAATGAGCAGTTCTTC. Translation gives CASSPQGGSFSNEQFF.

The chain links TRBV14 to TRBJ1-4; TRBD1 matches 10 bases. Trimming took 1 base from V and 4 from J; bases not matched to a gene: 3. Per the germline V gene, CDR1 is SGHDN and CDR2 is FVKESK. The CDR3 is made up of 16 amino acids. The CDR3 nucleotides are TGTGCCAGCAGCCAAGGGGGACAGGGGCTTAATGAAAAACTGTTTTTT. This codes for CASSQGGQGLNEKLFF. Based on the CDR3 plus reference TRBV14 and TRBJ1-4, the full variable domain is EAGVTQFPSHSVIEKGQTVTLRCDPISGHDNLYWYRRVMGKEIKFLLHFVKESKQDESGMPNNRFLAERTGGTYSTLKVQPAELEDSGVYFCASSQGGQGLNEKLFFGSGTQLSVL.

The table lists this clonotype with many counts. The chain combines TRBV3-1 with TRBJ2-3; D remains ambiguous. The CDR3 runs 11 residues. The V gene's germline CDR1 is LGHDT and CDR2 YNNKEL (reference sequence). Trimming shortened V by 0 bases and J by 8 bases, and 3 bases separated the two germline ends. The CDR3 DNA reads as TGTGCCAGCAGCCAAGAGGCTACGCAGTATTTT. Its protein product is CASSQEATQYF.

In this sample, this clonotype turned up many times. The rearrangement uses TRBV10-2 and TRBJ2-5; no clear D gene. CDR1 WSHSY and CDR2 SAAADI come from the germline V gene. The CDR3 is 14 residues long. The V gene lost 3 bases and the J gene lost 0 bases, with 8 bases spanning the gap. CDR3 protein: CASSDGRYQETQYF. Written as DNA, the CDR3 is TGCGCCAGCAGTGACGGACGGTACCAAGAGACCCAGTACTTC.

By frequency in the sample, this clonotype is medium-sized (0.01 to 0.1%). V is TRBV5-1 and J is TRBJ2-1; D uncertain. The V end was cut by 0 bases, the J end by 8 bases, with 6 bases between. The CDR3 contains 12 residues. Germline V CDR1 and CDR2: SGHRS, YFSETQ. Here the CDR3 DNA reads TGCGCCAGCAGCTTGGTGCAGGATGAGCAGTTCTTC. Translated: CASSLVQDEQFF.

The rearrangement joins TRBV6-2 or TRBV6-3 to TRBJ2-3, with TRBD2 matching over 7 bases. Germline V gene data show CDR1 as MNHEY and CDR2 as SVGEGT. Trimming took 5 bases from V and 0 from J; bases not matched to a gene: 2. The CDR3 contains 14 residues. The CDR3 sequence: CASSDGGSTDTQYF. For the CDR3, the DNA is TGTGCCAGCAGTGACGGGGGGAGCACAGATACGCAGTATTTT.

J is TRBJ1-5 and V is TRBV27; TRBD1 aligns across 7 bases. J gave up 0 bases and V 5 bases, and 4 bases lay outside the gene matches. This CDR3 has 15 amino acids. Germline V CDR1 and CDR2: MNHEY, SMNVEV (reference sequence). CDR3 DNA sequence: TGTGCCAGCAGTAGGACAGGCCCTAGCAATCAGCCCCAGCATTTT. This encodes CASSRTGPSNQPQHF.

This clonotype was seen repeatedly, ten times or more. The V gene is TRBV27, the J gene TRBJ2-7; unclear D gene. The CDR3 is made up of 13 amino acids. Germline V CDR1 and CDR2: MNHEY, SMNVEV (reference sequence). Trimming stripped 3 bases from V and 6 bases from J, with 12 bases between. The CDR3 DNA follows: TGTGCCAGCAGTTTGCATAAGGGCGGCGAGCAGTACTTC. It is translated as CASSLHKGGEQYF.

This clonotype was detected only a few times. The chain joins TRBV4-1 to TRBJ1-5; D is perhaps TRBD1 (5 bases). Trimming pared 1 base from V and 4 bases from J, leaving 11 bases between. Germline-derived CDR1 and CDR2 are MGHRA and YSYEKL. The CDR3 sequence is 15 residues long. The CDR3 nucleotides read TGCGCCAGCAGCCAAGCGGGGGACCATAATCAGCCCCAGCATTTT. Amino acid sequence: CASSQAGDHNQPQHF.

Worth noting for this clonotype: This may be a read error: a much more frequent sequence differs by one nucleotide. J is TRBJ1-2 and V is TRBV7-6, with D perhaps matching TRBD1 (6 bases). The CDR3 consists of 13 residues. Per the germline V gene, CDR1 is SGHVS and CDR2 is FNYEAQ. The CDR3 here is CVSSQGTRYGYTF. Written as DNA, the CDR3 is TGTGTCAGCAGCCAGGGGACTCGCTATGGCTACACCTTC.

This clonotype appeared many times. This CDR3 is CASNLAGGGRETQYF. The CDR3 DNA is TGTGCCAGCAATCTAGCGGGAGGAGGAAGGGAGACCCAGTACTTC. The chain is built from TRBV28 and TRBJ2-5, with 11 bases that match TRBD2. This CDR3 has 15 residues. Germline V lookup: CDR1 MDHEN, CDR2 SYDVKM. Trimming removed 7 bases from V and 5 bases from J; junction bases left unmatched: 9.

This clonotype has a handful of counts. The chain has TRBV11-2 and TRBJ2-1; 9 nucleotides align to TRBD1. J lost 3 bases, V lost 1 base, and 10 bases had no gene match. Per germline, CDR1 SGHAT and CDR2 FQNNGV. This CDR3 contains 18 residues. CDR3: CASSLVADRGWDYNEQFF. DNA for the CDR3: TGTGCCAGCAGCTTAGTGGCGGACAGGGGCTGGGACTACAATGAGCAGTTCTTC.

This clonotype was observed a few times. The J gene is TRBJ1-5, the V gene TRBV10-3; D unresolved. The length of the CDR3 is 14 residues. Germline V lookup: CDR1 ENHRY, CDR2 SYGVKD. The V end was cut by 6 bases, the J end by 3 bases, with 12 bases between. CDR3 nucleotides: TGTGCCATCAGAGATGGGCGGAACAATCAGCCCCAGCATTTT. Its translation: CAIRDGRNNQPQHF.

This clonotype showed up many times. The chain is built from TRBV24-1 and TRBJ1-4; D possibly corresponds to TRBD1 (6 bases). CDR1 and CDR2 (germline): KGHDR, SFDVKD. The CDR3 is made up of 15 amino acids. V was trimmed by 3 bases and J by 4 bases, leaving 11 bases between them. CDR3 region: CATSDPTGYNEKLFF. The CDR3 DNA reads TGTGCCACCAGTGATCCGACAGGATATAATGAAAAACTGTTTTTT.

This clonotype has more than one count but fewer than ten. V and J are TRBV29-1 and TRBJ2-1; 7 nucleotides match TRBD2. Germline V gene lookup returns CDR1 SQVTM and CDR2 ANQGSEA. There are 13 residues in the CDR3. V shed 3 bases and J 7 bases; nucleotides not matched to a gene: 6. The CDR3 is CSVEGGTHNEQFF. The CDR3 nucleotides are TGCAGCGTTGAGGGAGGGACCCATAATGAGCAGTTCTTC.

The chain is built from TRBV12-3 or TRBV12-4 and TRBJ1-6, with D maybe TRBD1 (6 bases). Trimming cost V 3 bases and J 3 bases, with 12 bases left between them. This CDR3 contains 16 residues. The CDR3 bases are TGTGCCAGCAGTTTTATAGGGGGAATCTATAATTCACCCCTCCACTTT. It translates to CASSFIGGIYNSPLHF.

This clonotype was recorded at least ten times. The chain carries TRBV7-9 and TRBJ2-3; 8 nucleotides agree with TRBD1. The CDR3 spans 13 residues. Trimming removed 4 bases from V and 7 bases from J; junction bases left unmatched: 4. Germline assignment: CDR1 SEHNR and CDR2 FQNEAQ (reference sequence). The CDR3 spells CASSSSGGNTQYF. The CDR3 DNA sequence: TGTGCCAGCAGCTCCTCAGGGGGCAATACGCAGTATTTT.